Reported below is one T cell receptor beta chain. As processed by the authors: The authors estimated nucleated cell counts from reference gene primer amplification. Method: immunoSEQ multiplex PCR; TCRdb's copy keeps in-frame clones and lacks some. Clone size and the V and J calls come from that table; the DNA yielded D and trimming. The sample lists about 92,000 clones; around 85% were seen once. The CDR3 consists of 16 residues. Germline V gene data show CDR1 as MDHEN and CDR2 as SYDVKM. V was pared by 2 bases and J by 3 bases, with 3 bases of the junction left unmatched. The data derive from a study of blood T cell repertoires in COVID-19. As for the study in general: Some COVID-19 samples were acute and others convalescent; all came from the United States, Italy and Spain. The cDNA or gDNA used as material had been derived from T cells, B-cell-depleted T cells, or PBMCs.

The chain couples TRBV28 to TRBJ1-6, with 8 nucleotides matching TRBD1. The sequencing input was peripheral blood. The clonotype comes from a man older than 75 with acute or convalescent COVID-19. Here the CDR3 DNA reads TGTGCCAGCAGTTTACAGGGGGCTCACTATAATTCACCCCTCCACTTT. Its protein product is CASSLQGAHYNSPLHF. Looking up the rest from reference TRBV28 and TRBJ1-6 gives the full variable domain: DVKVTQSSRYLVKRTGEKVFLECVQDMDHENMFWYRQDPGLGLRLIYFSYDVKMKEKGDIPEGYSVSREKKERFSLILESASTNQTSMYLCASSLQGAHYNSPLHFGNGTRLTVT.